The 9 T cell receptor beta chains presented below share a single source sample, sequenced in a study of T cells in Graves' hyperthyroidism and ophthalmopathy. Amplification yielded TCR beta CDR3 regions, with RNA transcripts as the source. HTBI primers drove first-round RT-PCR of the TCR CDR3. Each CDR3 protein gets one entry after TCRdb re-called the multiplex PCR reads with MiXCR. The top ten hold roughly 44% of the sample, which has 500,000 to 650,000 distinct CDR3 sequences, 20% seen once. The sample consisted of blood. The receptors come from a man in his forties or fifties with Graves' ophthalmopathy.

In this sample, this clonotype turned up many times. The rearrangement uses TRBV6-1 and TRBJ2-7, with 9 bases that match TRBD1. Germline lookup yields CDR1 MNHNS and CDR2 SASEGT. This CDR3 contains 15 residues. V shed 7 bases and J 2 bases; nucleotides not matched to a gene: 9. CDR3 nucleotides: TGTGCCAGCATAGGGACAGGGAGGGCTACCTACGAGCAGTACTTC. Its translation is CASIGTGRATYEQYF.

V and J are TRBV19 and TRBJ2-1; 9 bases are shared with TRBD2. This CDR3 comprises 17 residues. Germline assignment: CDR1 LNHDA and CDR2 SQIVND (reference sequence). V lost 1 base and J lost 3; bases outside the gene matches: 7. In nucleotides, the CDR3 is TGTGCCAGTAGTATAGTTGCTAGCGGGAATCTCTACAATGAGCAGTTCTTC. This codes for CASSIVASGNLYNEQFF.

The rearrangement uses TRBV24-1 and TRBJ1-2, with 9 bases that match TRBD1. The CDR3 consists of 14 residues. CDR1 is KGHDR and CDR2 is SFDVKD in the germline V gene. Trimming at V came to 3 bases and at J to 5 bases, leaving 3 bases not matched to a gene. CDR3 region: CATSDPGQGYGYTF. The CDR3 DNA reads TGTGCCACCAGTGATCCGGGACAGGGATATGGCTACACCTTC.

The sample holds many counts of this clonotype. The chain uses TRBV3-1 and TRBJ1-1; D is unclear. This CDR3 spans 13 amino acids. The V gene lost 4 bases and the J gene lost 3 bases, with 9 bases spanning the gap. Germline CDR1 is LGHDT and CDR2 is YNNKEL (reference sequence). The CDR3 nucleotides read TGTGCCAGCAGCCCTCGAGCCTACACTGAAGCTTTCTTT. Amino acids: CASSPRAYTEAFF.

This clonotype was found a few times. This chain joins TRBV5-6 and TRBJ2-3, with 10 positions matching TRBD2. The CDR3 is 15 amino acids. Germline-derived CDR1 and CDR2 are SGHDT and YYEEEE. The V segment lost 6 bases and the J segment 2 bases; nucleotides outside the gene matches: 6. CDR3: CASTRLAGSTDTQYF. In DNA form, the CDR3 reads TGTGCCAGCACCCGACTAGCGGGTTCCACAGATACGCAGTATTTT.

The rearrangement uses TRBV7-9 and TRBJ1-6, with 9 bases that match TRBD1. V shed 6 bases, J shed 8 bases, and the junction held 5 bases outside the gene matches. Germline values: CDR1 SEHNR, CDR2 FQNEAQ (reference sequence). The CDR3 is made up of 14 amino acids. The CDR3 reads CASSLDRGDSPLHF. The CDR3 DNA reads TGTGCCAGCAGTTTGGACAGGGGTGATTCACCCCTCCACTTT.

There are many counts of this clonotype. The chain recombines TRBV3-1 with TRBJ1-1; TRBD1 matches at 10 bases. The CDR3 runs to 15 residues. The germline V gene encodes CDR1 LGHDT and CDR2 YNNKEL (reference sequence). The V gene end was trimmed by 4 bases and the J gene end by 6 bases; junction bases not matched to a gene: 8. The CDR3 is CASSPASGQGPEAFF. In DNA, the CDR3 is TGTGCCAGCAGCCCAGCTTCGGGACAGGGGCCTGAAGCTTTCTTT.

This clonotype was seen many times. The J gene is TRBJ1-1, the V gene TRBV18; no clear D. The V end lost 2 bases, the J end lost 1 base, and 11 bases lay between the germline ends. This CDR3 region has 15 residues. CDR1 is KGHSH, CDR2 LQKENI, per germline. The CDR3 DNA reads TGTGCCAGCTCACCAGGCGCCTGGGGGAACACTGAAGCTTTCTTT. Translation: CASSPGAWGNTEAFF.

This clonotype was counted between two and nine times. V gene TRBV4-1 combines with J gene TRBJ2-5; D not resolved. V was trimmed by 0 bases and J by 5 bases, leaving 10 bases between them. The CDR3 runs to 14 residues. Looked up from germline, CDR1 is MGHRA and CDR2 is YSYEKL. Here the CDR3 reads CASSQDGSLETQYF. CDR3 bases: TGCGCCAGCAGCCAAGATGGATCCTTGGAGACCCAGTACTTC.